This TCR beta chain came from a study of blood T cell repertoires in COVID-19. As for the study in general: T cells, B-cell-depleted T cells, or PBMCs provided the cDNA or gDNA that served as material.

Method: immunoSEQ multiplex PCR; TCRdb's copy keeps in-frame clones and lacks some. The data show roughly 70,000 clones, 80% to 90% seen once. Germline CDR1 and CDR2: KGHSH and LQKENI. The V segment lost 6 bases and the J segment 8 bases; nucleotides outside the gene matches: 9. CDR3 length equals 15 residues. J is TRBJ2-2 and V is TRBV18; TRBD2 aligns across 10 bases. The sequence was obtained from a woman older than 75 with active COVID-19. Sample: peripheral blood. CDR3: CASSLTSGKMGELFF. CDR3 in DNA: TGTGCCAGCTCCCTCACTAGCGGGAAGATGGGGGAGCTGTTTTTT.